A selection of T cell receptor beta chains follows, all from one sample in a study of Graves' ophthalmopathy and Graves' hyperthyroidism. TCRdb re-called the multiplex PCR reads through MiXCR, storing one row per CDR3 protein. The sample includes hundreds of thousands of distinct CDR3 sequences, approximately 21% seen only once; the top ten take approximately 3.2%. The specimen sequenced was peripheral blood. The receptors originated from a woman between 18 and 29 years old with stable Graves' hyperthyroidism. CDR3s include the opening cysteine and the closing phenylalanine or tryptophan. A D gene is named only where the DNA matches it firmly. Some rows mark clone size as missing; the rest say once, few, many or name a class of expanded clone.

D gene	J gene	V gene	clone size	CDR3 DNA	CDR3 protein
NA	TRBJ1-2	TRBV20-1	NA	TGCAGTGCTAGACAGACGGGACACTATGGCTACACCTTC	CSARQTGHYGYTF
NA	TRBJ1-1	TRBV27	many	TGTGCCAGCAGTTTAGTCAGGGCGAGGAACACTGAAGCTTTCTTT	CASSLVRARNTEAFF
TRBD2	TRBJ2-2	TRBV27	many	TGTGCCAGCAGTTCTCGGACTAGCGGACGAACCGGGGAGCTGTTTTTT	CASSSRTSGRTGELFF
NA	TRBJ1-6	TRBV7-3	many	TGTGCCAGCAGCTTGGGGGGCGGCAATTCACCCCTCCACTTT	CASSLGGGNSPLHF
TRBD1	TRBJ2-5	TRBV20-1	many	TGCAGTGCTAGAGATAGTGACAGGGTGTGGGAGACCCAGTACTTC	CSARDSDRVWETQYF
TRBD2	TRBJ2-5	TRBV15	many	TGTGCCACCAGCAGGGGACTAGCGTTACAAGAGACCCAGTACTTC	CATSRGLALQETQYF
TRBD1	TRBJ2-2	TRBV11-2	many	TGTGCCAGCAGCTTCTCGGGACAGGGCACCGGGGAGCTGTTTTTT	CASSFSGQGTGELFF
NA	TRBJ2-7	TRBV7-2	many	TGTGCCAGCATGGAGGGACTTGCTACCTACGAGCAGTACTTC	CASMEGLATYEQYF
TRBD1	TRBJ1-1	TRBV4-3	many	TGCGCCAGCAGCCCCTGGACAGGGAGGAACACTGAAGCTTTCTTT	CASSPWTGRNTEAFF
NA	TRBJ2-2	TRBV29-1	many	TGCAGCGCCTACACCGGGGAGCTGTTTTTT	CSAYTGELFF
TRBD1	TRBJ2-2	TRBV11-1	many	TGTGCCAGCAGCTGGGACAGGGTGGAAACCGGGGAGCTGTTTTTT	CASSWDRVETGELFF
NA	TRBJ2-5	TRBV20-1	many	TGCAGTGCCTCTACTAGACTGGAGACCCAGTACTTC	CSASTRLETQYF
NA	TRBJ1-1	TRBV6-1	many	TGTGCCAGCAGTGGATCCGGGACGAACACTGAAGCTTTCTTT	CASSGSGTNTEAFF